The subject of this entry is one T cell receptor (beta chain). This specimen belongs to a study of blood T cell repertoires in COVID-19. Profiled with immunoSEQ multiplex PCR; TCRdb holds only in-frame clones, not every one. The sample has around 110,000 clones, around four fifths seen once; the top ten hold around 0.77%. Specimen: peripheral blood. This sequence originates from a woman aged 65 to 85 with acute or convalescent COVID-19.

CDR3 DNA: TGTGCCAGCAGCCCTACTGGGGCAGCGCTCTACGAGCAGTACTTC. It is translated as CASSPTGAALYEQYF. This chain joins TRBV5-4 and TRBJ2-7; TRBD1 might be the D (5 bases). The CDR3 spans 15 residues. Trimming took off 4 bases at V and 3 bases at J, with 17 bases between the two ends. Germline V gives CDR1 SGHNT, CDR2 YYREEE (reference sequence).